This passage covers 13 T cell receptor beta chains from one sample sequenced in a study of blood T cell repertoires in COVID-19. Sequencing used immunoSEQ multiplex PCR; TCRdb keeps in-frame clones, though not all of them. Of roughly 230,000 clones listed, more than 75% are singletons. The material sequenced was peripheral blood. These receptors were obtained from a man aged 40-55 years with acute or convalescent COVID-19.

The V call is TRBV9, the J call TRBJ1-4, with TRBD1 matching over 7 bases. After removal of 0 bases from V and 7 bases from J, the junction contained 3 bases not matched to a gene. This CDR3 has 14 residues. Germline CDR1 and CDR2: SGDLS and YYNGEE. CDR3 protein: CASSVGTGVEKLFF. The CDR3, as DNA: TGTGCCAGCAGCGTAGGCACAGGGGTTGAAAAACTGTTTTTT.

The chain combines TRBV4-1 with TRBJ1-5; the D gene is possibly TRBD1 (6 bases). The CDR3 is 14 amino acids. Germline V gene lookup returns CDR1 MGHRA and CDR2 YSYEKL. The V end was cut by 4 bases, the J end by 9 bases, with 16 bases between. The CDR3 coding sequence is TGCGCCAGCAGCCCGACAGGCGCGGTTGGGCCCCAGCATTTT. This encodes CASSPTGAVGPQHF.

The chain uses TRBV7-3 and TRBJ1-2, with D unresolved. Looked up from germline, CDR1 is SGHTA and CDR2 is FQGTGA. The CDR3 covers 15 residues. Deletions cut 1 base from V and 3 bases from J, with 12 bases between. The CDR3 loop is CASSLMGSGDYGYTF. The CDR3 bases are TGTGCCAGCAGCTTAATGGGCTCCGGGGACTATGGCTACACCTTC.

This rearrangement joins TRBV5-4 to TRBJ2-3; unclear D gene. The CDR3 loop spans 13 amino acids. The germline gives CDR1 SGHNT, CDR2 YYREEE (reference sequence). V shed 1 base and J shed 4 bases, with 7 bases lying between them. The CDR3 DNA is TGTGCCAGCAGCTTGCAGGTCGCAGATACGCAGTATTTT. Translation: CASSLQVADTQYF.

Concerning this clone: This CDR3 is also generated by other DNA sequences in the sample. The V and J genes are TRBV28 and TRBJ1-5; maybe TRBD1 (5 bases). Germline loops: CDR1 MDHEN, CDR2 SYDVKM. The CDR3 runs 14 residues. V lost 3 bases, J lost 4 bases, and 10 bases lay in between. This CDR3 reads CASSLGRGNQPQHF. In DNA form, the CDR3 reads TGTGCCAGCAGTTTGGGGAGGGGAAATCAGCCCCAGCATTTT.

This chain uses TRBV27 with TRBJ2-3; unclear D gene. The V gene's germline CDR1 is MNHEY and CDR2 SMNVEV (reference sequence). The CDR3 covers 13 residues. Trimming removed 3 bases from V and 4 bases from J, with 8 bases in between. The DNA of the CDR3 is TGTGCCAGCAGTTTTCGTCCGGCAGATACGCAGTATTTT. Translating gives CASSFRPADTQYF.

This CDR3 reads CASSPPGGTYEQYF. The CDR3 region has the DNA TGTGCCAGCAGTCCCCCAGGCGGGACCTACGAGCAGTACTTC. The chain employs TRBV6-6 and TRBJ2-7; D may be TRBD2 (6 bases). From germline, CDR1 is MNHNY and CDR2 SVGAGI (reference sequence). V lost 5 bases and J lost 2, with 13 bases in between. The CDR3 runs to 14 residues.

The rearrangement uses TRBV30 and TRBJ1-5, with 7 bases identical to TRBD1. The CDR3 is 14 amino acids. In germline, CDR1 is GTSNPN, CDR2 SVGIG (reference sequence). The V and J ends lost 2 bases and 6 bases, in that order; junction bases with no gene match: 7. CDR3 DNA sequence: TGTGCCTGGAGTCTCTCCACAGGGGCTCAGCCCCAGCATTTT. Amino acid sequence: CAWSLSTGAQPQHF.

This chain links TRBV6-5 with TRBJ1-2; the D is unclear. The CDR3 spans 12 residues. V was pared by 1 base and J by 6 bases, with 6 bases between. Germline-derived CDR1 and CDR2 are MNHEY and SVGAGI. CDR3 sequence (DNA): TGTGCCAGCAGTTACTGGGGAGATGGCTACACCTTC. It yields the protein CASSYWGDGYTF.

The CDR3 sequence: CASSERYSYNEQFF. CDR3 sequence (DNA): TGTGCCAGCAGTGAGCGATACTCCTACAATGAGCAGTTCTTC. This chain connects TRBV6-4 to TRBJ2-1; no clear D. V lost 3 bases and J 0 bases, leaving 6 bases between the germline ends. The CDR3 has 14 residues. CDR1 and CDR2 from the germline V gene are MRHNA and SNTAGT.

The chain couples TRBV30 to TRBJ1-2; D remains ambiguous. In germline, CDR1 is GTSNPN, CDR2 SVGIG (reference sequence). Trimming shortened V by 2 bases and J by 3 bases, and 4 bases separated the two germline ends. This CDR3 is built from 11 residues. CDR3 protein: CAWSPDYGYTF. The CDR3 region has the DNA TGTGCCTGGAGTCCCGACTATGGCTACACCTTC.

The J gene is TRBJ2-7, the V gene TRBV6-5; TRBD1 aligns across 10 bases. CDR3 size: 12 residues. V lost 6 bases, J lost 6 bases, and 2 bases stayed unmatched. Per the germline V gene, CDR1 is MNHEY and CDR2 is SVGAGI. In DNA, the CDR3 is TGTGCCAGCAGCAGGACAGGGGGCGAGCAGTACTTC. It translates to CASSRTGGEQYF.

DNA of the CDR3: TGTGCCAGCAGCCGGGACAGTGCCTACAATGAGCAGTTCTTC. Translation: CASSRDSAYNEQFF. The gene calls are TRBV13 and TRBJ2-1; TRBD1 matches 7 bases. Looked up from germline, CDR1 is PRHDT and CDR2 is FYEKMQ (reference sequence). Losses at the gene ends were 5 bases for V and 2 bases for J; bases not matched to a gene: 3. This CDR3 has 14 amino acids.